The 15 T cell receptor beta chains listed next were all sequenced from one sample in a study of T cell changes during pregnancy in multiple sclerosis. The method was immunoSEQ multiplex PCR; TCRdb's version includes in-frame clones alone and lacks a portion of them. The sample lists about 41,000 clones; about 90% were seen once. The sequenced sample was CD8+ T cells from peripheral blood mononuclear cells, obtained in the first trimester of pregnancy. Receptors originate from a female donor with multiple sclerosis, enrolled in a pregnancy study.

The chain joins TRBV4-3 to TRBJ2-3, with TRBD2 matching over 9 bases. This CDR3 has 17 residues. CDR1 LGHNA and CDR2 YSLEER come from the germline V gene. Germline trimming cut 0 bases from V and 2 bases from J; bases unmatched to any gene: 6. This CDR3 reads CASSQDVAGGTTDTQYF. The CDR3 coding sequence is TGCGCCAGCAGCCAAGACGTTGCGGGGGGGACCACAGATACGCAGTATTTT.

This CDR3 reads CASSWGGTEAFF. DNA of the CDR3: TGTGCCAGCAGTTGGGGGGGCACTGAAGCTTTCTTT. This chain connects TRBV6-5 to TRBJ1-1, with a tentative D call TRBD1 (5 bases). This CDR3 contains 12 residues. The germline V gene has CDR1 MNHEY and CDR2 SVGAGI. Trimming took off 4 bases at V and 4 bases at J, with 7 bases between the two ends.

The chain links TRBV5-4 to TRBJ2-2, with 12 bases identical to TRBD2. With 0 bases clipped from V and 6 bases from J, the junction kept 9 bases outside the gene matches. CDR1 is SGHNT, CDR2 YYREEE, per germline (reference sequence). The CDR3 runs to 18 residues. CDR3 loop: CASSLAYRLAGAPGELFF. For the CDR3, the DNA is TGTGCCAGCAGCTTGGCATATCGACTAGCGGGAGCTCCCGGGGAGCTGTTTTTT.

DNA of the CDR3: TGTGCCAGTAGTGTAACTCCAGGAAACACCATATATTTT. Protein product: CASSVTPGNTIYF. This sequence joins TRBV19 and TRBJ1-3; D remains ambiguous. The CDR3 consists of 13 residues. V was trimmed by 5 bases and J by 4 bases, leaving 9 bases between them. Looked up from germline, CDR1 is LNHDA and CDR2 is SQIVND (reference sequence). The variable domain in full, completed from reference TRBV19 and TRBJ1-3, reads DGGITQSPKYLFRKEGQNVTLSCEQNLNHDAMYWYRQDPGQGLRLIYYSQIVNDFQKGDIAEGYSVSREKKESFPLTVTSAQKNPTAFYLCASSVTPGNTIYFGEGSWLTVV.

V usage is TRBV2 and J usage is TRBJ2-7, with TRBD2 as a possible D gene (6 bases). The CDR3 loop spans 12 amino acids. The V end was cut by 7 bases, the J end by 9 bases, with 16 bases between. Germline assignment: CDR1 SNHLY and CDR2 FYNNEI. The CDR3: CASTIGGVGQYF. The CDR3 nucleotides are TGTGCCAGCACGATCGGAGGGGTGGGGCAGTACTTC.

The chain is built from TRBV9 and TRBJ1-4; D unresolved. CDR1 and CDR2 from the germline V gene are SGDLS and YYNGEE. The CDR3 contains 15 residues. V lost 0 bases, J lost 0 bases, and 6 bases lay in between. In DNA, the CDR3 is TGTGCCAGCAGCGTAGAACCAGCAACTAATGAAAAACTGTTTTTT. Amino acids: CASSVEPATNEKLFF.

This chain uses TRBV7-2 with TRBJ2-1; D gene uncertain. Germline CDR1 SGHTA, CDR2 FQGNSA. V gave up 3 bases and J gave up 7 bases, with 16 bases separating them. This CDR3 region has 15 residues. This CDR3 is CASSLTTSQANEQFF. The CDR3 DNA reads TGTGCCAGCAGCTTGACCACGAGTCAGGCGAATGAGCAGTTCTTC.

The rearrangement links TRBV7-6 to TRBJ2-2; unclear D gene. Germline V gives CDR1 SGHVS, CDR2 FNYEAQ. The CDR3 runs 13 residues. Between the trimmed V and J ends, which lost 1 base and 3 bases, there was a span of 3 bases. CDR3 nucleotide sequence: TGTGCCAGCAGCTTAGGAGACACCGGGGAGCTGTTTTTT. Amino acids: CASSLGDTGELFF.

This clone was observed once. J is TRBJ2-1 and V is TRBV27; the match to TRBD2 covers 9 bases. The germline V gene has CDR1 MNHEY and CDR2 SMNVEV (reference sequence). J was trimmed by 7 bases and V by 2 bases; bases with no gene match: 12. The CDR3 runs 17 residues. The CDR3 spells CASSLNIWLAGLNEQFF. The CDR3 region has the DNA TGTGCCAGCAGTTTAAATATATGGCTAGCGGGATTAAATGAGCAGTTCTTC.

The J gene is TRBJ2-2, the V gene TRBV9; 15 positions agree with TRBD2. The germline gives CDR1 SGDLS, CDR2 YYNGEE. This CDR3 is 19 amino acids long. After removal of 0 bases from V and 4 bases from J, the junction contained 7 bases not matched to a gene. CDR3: CASSVVSGLAGGITGELFF. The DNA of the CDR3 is TGTGCCAGCAGCGTAGTGAGTGGACTAGCGGGGGGGATCACCGGGGAGCTGTTTTTT. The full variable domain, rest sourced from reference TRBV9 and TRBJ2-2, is DSGVTQTPKHLITATGQRVTLRCSPRSGDLSVYWYQQSLDQGLQFLIQYYNGEERAKGNILERFSAQQFPDLHSELNLSSLELGDSALYFCASSVVSGLAGGITGELFFGEGSRLTVL.

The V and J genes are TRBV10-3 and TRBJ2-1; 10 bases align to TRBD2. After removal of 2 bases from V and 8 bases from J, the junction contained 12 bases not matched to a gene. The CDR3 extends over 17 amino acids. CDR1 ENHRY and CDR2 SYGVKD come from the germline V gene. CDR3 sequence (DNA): TGTGCCATCAGTGAGCCAGGAGCGGGAGGGCAGTCCTATGAGCAGTTCTTC. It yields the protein CAISEPGAGGQSYEQFF.

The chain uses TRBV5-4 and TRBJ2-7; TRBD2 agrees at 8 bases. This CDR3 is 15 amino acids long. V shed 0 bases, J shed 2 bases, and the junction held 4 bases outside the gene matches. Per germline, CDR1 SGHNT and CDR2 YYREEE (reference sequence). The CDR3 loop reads CASSLGAGGPYEQYF. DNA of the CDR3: TGTGCCAGCAGCTTGGGGGCGGGGGGACCCTACGAGCAGTACTTC.

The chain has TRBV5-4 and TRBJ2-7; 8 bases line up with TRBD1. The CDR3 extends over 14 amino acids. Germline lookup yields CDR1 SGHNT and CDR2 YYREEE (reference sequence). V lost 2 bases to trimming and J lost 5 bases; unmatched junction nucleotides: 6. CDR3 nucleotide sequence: TGTGCCAGCAGCTTAGGACAGGGAAATAACGAGCAGTACTTC. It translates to CASSLGQGNNEQYF.

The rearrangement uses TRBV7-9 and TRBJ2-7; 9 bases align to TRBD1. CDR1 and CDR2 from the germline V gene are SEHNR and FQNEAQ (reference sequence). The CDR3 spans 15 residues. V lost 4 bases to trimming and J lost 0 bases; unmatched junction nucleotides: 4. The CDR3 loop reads CASSSPGQGSYEQYF. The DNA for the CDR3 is TGTGCCAGCAGCTCACCGGGACAGGGCTCCTACGAGCAGTACTTC.

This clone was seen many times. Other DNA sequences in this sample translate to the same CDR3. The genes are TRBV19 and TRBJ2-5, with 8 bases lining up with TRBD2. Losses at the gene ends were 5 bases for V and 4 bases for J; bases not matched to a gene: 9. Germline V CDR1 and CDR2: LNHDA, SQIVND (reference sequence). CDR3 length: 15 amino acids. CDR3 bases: TGTGCCAGTAGTCGAACTAGCGGAAGTCTAGAGACCCAGTACTTC. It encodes CASSRTSGSLETQYF.